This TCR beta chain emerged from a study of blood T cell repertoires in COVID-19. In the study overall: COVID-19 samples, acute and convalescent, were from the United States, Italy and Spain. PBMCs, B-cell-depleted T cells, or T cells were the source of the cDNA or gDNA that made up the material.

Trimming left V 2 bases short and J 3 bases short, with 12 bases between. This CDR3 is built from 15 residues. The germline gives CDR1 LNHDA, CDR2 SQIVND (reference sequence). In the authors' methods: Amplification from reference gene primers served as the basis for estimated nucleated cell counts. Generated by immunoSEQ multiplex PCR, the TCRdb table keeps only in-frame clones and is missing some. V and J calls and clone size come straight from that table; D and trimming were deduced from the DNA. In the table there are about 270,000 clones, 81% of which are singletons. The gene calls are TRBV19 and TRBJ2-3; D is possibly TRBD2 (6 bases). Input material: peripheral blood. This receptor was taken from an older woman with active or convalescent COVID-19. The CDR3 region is CASSIRGAGTDTQYF. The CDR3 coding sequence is TGTGCCAGTAGTATAAGGGGCGCGGGAACAGATACGCAGTATTTT.